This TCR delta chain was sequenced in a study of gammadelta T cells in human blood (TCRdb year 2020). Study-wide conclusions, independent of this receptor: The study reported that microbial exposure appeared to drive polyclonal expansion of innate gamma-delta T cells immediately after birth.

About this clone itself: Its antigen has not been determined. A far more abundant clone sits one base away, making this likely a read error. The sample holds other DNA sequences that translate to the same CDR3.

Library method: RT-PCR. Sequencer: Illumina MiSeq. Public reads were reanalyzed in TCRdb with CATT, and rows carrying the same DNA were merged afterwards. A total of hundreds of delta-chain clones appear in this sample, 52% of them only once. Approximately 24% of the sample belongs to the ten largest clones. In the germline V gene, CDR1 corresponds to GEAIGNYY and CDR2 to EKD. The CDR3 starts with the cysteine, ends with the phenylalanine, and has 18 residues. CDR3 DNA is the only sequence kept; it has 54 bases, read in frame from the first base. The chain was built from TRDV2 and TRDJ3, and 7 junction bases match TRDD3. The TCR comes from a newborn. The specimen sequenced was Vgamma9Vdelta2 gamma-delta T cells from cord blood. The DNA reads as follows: TGTGCCTGTGACAAAGTGGATACGTGCACCTGGGACACTCGACAGATGTTTTTC. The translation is CACDKVDTCTWDTRQMFF.